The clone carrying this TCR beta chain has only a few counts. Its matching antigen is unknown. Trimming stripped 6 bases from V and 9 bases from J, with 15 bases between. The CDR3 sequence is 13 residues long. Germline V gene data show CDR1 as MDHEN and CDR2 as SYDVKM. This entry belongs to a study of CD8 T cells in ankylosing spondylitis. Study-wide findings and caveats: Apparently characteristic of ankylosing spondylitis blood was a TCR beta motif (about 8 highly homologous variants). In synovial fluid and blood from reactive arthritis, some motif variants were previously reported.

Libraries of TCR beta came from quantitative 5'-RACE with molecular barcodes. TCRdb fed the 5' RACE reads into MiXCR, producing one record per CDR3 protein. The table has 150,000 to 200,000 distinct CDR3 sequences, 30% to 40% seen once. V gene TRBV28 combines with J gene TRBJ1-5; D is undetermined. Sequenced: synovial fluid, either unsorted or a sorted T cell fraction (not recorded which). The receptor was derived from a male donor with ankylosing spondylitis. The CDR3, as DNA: TGTGCCAGCAGGTCAGGCTGGGAATTGCCCCAGCATTTT. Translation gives CASRSGWELPQHF.